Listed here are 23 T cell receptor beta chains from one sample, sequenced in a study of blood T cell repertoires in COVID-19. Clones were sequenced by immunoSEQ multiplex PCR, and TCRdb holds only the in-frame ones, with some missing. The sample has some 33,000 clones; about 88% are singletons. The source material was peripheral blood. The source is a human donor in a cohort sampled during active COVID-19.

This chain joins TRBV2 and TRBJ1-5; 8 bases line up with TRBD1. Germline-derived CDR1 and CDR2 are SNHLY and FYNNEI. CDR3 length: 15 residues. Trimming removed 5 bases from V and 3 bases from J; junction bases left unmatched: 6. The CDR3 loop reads CASSPRTGPNQPQHF. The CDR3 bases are TGTGCCAGCAGTCCCAGGACAGGGCCCAATCAGCCCCAGCATTTT.

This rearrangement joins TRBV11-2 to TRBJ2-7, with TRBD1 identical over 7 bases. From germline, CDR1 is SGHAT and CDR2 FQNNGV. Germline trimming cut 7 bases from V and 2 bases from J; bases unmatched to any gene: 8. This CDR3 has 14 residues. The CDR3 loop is CASNTGQTTYEQYF. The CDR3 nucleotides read TGTGCCAGCAACACGGGACAGACTACCTACGAGCAGTACTTC.

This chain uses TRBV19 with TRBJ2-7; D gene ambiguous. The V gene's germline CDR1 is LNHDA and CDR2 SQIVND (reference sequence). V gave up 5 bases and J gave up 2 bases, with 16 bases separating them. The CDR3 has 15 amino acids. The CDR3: CASSPTPVGPYEQYF. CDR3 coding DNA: TGTGCCAGTAGTCCCACCCCGGTTGGGCCCTACGAGCAGTACTTC.

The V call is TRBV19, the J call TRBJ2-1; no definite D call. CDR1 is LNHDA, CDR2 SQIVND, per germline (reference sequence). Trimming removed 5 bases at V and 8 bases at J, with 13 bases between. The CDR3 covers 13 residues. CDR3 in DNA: TGTGCCAGTAGTCTCCGGCCAGACTATGAGCAGTTCTTC. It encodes CASSLRPDYEQFF.

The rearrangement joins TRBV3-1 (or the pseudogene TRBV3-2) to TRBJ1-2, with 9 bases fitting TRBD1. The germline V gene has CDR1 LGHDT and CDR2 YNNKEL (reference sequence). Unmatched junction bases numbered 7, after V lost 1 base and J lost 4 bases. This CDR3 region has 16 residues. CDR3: CASSQVGTGKGYGYTF. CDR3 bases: TGTGCCAGCAGCCAAGTTGGGACAGGGAAAGGCTATGGCTACACCTTC.

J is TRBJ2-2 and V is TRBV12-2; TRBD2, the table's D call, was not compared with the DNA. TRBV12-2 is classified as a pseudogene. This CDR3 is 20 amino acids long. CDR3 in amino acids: CASRLTKVLAGGQNTGELFF. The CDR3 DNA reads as TGTGCAAGTCGCTTGACAAAGGTTCTAGCGGGGGGGCAGAACACCGGGGAGCTGTTTTTT.

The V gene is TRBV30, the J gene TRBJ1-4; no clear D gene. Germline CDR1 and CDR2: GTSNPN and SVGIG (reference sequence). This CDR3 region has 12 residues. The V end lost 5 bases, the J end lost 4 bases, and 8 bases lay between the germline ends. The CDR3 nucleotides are TGTGCCTGGCAGGTGTTTAATGAAAAACTGTTTTTT. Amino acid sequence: CAWQVFNEKLFF.

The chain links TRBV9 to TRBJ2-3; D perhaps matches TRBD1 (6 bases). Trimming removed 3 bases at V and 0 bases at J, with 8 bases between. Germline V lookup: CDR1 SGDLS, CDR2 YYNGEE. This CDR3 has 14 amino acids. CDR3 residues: CASSGGPSTDTQYF. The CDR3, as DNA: TGTGCCAGCAGCGGGGGGCCTAGCACAGATACGCAGTATTTT.

For the CDR3, the DNA is TGTGCCAGCAGCTCCAGGGGGTCGCATTCACCCCTCCACTTT. This translates into CASSSRGSHSPLHF. The chain has TRBV5-6 and TRBJ1-6, with 7 bases identical to TRBD1. The CDR3 totals 14 residues. J gave up 8 bases and V 3 bases, and 5 bases lay outside the gene matches. CDR1 and CDR2 from the germline V gene are SGHDT and YYEEEE.

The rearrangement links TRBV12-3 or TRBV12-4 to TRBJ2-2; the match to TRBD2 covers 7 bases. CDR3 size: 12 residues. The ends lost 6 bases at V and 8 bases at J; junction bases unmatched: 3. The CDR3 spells CASRTGRGELFF. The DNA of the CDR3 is TGTGCCAGCAGAACCGGGAGGGGGGAGCTGTTTTTT.

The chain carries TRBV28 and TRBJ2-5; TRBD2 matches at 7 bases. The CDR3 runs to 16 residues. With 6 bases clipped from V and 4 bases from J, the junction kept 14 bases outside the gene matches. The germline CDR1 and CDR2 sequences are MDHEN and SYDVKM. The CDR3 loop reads CASSSFLGGSRETQYF. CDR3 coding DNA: TGTGCCAGCAGCTCTTTCCTCGGGGGGTCGAGAGAGACCCAGTACTTC. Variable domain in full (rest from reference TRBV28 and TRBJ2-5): DVKVTQSSRYLVKRTGEKVFLECVQDMDHENMFWYRQDPGLGLRLIYFSYDVKMKEKGDIPEGYSVSREKKERFSLILESASTNQTSMYLCASSSFLGGSRETQYFGPGTRLLVL.

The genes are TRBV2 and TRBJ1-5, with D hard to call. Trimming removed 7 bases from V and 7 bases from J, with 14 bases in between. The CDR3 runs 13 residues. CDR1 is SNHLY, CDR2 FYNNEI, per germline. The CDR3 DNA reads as TGTGCCAGCAAAGAGGGCCCTTCGCAGCCCCAGCATTTT. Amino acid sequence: CASKEGPSQPQHF.

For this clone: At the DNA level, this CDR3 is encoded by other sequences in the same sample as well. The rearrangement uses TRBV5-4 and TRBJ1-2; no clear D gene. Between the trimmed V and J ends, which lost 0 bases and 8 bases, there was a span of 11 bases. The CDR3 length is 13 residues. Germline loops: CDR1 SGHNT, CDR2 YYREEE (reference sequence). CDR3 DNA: TGTGCCAGCAGCTTGGTGGGCTCCGAAGGCTACACCTTC. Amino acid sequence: CASSLVGSEGYTF.

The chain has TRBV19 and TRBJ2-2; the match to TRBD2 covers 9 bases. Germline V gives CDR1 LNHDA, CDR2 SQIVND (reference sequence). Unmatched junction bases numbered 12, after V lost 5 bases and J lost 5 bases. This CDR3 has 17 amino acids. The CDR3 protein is CASSPVTGTSLTGELFF. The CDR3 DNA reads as TGTGCCAGTAGTCCAGTGACCGGGACTAGCTTAACCGGGGAGCTGTTTTTT.

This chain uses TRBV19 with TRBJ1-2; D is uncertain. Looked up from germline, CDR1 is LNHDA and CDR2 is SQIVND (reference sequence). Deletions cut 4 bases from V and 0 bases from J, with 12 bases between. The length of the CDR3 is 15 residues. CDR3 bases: TGTGCCAGTAGTACTAGCGGTCGCTCTAACTATGGCTACACCTTC. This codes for CASSTSGRSNYGYTF.

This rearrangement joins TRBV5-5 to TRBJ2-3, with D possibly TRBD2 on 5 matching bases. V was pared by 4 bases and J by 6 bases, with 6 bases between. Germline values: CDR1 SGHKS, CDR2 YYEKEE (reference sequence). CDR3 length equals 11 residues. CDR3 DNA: TGTGCCAGCAGCCCGGGGGATACGCAGTATTTT. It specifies CASSPGDTQYF.

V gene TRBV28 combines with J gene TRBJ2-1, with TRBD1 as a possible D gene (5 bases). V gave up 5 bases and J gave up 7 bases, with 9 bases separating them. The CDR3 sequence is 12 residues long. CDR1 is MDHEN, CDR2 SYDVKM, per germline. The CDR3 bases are TGTGCCAGCAGTCTCCAGGGAAATGAGCAGTTCTTC. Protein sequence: CASSLQGNEQFF.

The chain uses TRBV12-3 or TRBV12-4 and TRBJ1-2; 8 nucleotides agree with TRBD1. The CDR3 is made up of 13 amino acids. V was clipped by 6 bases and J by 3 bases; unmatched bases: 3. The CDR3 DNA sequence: TGTGCCAGCAGACAGACAGGGGACTATGGCTACACCTTC. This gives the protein CASRQTGDYGYTF.

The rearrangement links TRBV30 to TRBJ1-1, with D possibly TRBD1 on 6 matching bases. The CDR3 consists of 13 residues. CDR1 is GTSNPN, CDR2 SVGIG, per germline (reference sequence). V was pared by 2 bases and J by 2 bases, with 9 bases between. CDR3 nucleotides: TGTGCCTGGAGTCCGGGGACAAACACTGAAGCTTTCTTT. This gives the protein CAWSPGTNTEAFF.

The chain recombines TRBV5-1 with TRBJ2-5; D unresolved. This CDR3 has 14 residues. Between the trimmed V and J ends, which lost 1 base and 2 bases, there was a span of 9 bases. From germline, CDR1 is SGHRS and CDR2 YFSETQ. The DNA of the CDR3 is TGCGCCAGCAGCTTGATGCGGTTACAAGAGACCCAGTACTTC. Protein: CASSLMRLQETQYF.

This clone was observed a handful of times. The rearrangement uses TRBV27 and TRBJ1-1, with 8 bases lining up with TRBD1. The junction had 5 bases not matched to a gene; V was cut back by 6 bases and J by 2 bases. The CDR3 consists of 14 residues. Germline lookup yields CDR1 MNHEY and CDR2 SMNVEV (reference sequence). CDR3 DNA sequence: TGTGCCAGCAGAACGGGGACAGGAAACACTGAAGCTTTCTTT. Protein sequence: CASRTGTGNTEAFF.

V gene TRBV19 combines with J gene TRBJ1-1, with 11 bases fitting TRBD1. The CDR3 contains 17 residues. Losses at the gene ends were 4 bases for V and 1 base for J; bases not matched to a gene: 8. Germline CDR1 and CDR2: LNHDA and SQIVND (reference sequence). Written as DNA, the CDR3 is TGTGCCAGTAGTACCATAGGACAGGGGGCACGGAACACTGAAGCTTTCTTT. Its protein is CASSTIGQGARNTEAFF.

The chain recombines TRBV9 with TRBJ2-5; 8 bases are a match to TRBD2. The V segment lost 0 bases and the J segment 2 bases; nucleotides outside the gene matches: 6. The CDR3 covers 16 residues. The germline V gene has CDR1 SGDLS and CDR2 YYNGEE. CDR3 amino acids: CASSVAGTSFQETQYF. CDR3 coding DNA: TGTGCCAGCAGCGTAGCGGGGACTAGTTTTCAAGAGACCCAGTACTTC.